The rows below give T cell receptor beta chains drawn from one sample of a study of human T cells and chemical hapten exposure. TCRdb re-called the RACE reads through MiXCR, storing one row per CDR3 protein. The data show 180,000 or so distinct CDR3 sequences, with more than 14% seen just once and 1.5% to 2% held by the top ten. This specimen consisted of whole blood, obtained in connection with sensitization to the hapten diphenylcyclopropenone (DPC). These receptors were obtained from a woman aged 30 to 39 with alopecia areata. Some clones in this sample may be carry-over from other donors' samples. Each CDR3 is given with its conserved first and last residue. Each record gives: D gene, V gene, clone size, J gene, CDR3 DNA, CDR3 protein. The D gene is left open where the match is weak. Some rows mark clone size as missing; the rest say once, few, many or name a class of expanded clone.

D: TRBD2; V: TRBV3-1; size: few; J: TRBJ2-3; DNA: TGTGCCAGCAGCTGGACTAGCGCAGATACGCAGTATTTT; CDR3: CASSWTSADTQYF
D: TRBD1; V: TRBV6-2/TRBV6-3; size: .; J: TRBJ2-7; DNA: TGTGCCAGCAGTTCTGCTGGACAGGGGGTTGAGGAGCAGTACTTC; CDR3: CASSSAGQGVEEQYF
D: .; V: TRBV12-3/TRBV12-4; size: .; J: TRBJ1-1; DNA: TGTGCCAGCAGTTGGGCAGGACGGAACACTGAAGCTTTCTTT; CDR3: CASSWAGRNTEAFF
D: .; V: TRBV7-2; size: .; J: TRBJ2-7; DNA: TGTGCCAGCAGCTTAGTCCCCCAGCCCTACTACGAGCAGTACTTC; CDR3: CASSLVPQPYYEQYF
D: .; V: TRBV30; size: few; J: TRBJ1-2; DNA: TGTGCCTGGAACCCGGAAACCCTCTATGGCTACACCTTC; CDR3: CAWNPETLYGYTF
D: .; V: TRBV9; size: .; J: TRBJ2-1; DNA: TGTGCCAGCAGCGTAGGTAGTAGCAACAATGAGCAGTTCTTC; CDR3: CASSVGSSNNEQFF
D: .; V: TRBV10-2; size: many; J: TRBJ1-1; DNA: TGCGCCAGCAAAGGGGACTGGAGAGGCACTGAAGCTTTCTTT; CDR3: CASKGDWRGTEAFF
D: TRBD2; V: TRBV20-1; size: .; J: TRBJ2-7; DNA: TGCAGTGCTAGAATGACGTCAGCGGGAATCTACGAGCAGTACTTC; CDR3: CSARMTSAGIYEQYF
D: .; V: TRBV2; size: .; J: TRBJ2-7; DNA: TGTGCCAGCAGTGAATACGGCAAGACTACTTACGAGCAGTACTTC; CDR3: CASSEYGKTTYEQYF
D: .; V: TRBV20-1; size: few; J: TRBJ2-1; DNA: TGCAGTGCTTCGGGAACCCGCTACAATGAGCAGTTCTTC; CDR3: CSASGTRYNEQFF
D: .; V: TRBV28; size: few; J: TRBJ2-7; DNA: TGTGCCAGCAGTTCGGGAGAGCCCTACGAGCAGTACTTC; CDR3: CASSSGEPYEQYF
D: .; V: TRBV12-3/TRBV12-4; size: many; J: TRBJ2-3; DNA: TGTGCCAGCAGTTTTACGGGGGGCTCGGATACGCAGTATTTT; CDR3: CASSFTGGSDTQYF
D: .; V: TRBV11-2; size: many; J: TRBJ1-2; DNA: TGTGCCAGCAGCTTTGGGGGTGACTATGGCTACACCTTC; CDR3: CASSFGGDYGYTF
D: TRBD2; V: TRBV6-2/TRBV6-3; size: .; J: TRBJ2-1; DNA: TGTGCCAGCAGTTGGTTAAGGCTAGCGGGAATTTCGTTCGGCAATGAGCAGTTCTTC; CDR3: CASSWLRLAGISFGNEQFF
D: .; V: TRBV7-8; size: .; J: TRBJ2-3; DNA: TGTGCCAGCAGCCCGACGGGGGCCCCACATACGCAGTATTTT; CDR3: CASSPTGAPHTQYF
D: .; V: TRBV18; size: few; J: TRBJ2-1; DNA: TGTGCCAGCTCACCAAATTTGGATGAGCAGTTCTTC; CDR3: CASSPNLDEQFF
D: .; V: TRBV18; size: .; J: TRBJ2-7; DNA: TGTGCCAGCTCTCGTGGGACAAGATACTACGAGCAGTACTTC; CDR3: CASSRGTRYYEQYF
D: TRBD1; V: TRBV19; size: .; J: TRBJ2-7; DNA: TGTGCCAGTAGGCTGGGACAGGGTACCTACGAGCAGTACTTC; CDR3: CASRLGQGTYEQYF
D: .; V: TRBV2; size: .; J: TRBJ2-1; DNA: TGTGCCAGCAGAAGAACCGGGACCTCCTACAATGAGCAGTTCTTC; CDR3: CASRRTGTSYNEQFF
D: TRBD2; V: TRBV28; size: many; J: TRBJ2-7; DNA: TGTGCCAGCCGGGCGGTGGGGACTAGCCCTACCTACGAGCAGTACTTC; CDR3: CASRAVGTSPTYEQYF
D: .; V: TRBV6-5; size: few; J: TRBJ2-3; DNA: TGTGCCAGCAGTTACGGTTCCACGTCCAGGGGAGATACGCAGTATTTT; CDR3: CASSYGSTSRGDTQYF
D: .; V: TRBV5-1; size: few; J: TRBJ1-1; DNA: TGCGCCAGCAGCTCCGCAGGCTATATGAACACTGAAGCTTTCTTT; CDR3: CASSSAGYMNTEAFF
D: .; V: TRBV29-1; size: .; J: TRBJ2-3; DNA: TGCAGCGTTGTACGCCCAAACACAGATACGCAGTATTTT; CDR3: CSVVRPNTDTQYF
D: TRBD1; V: TRBV9; size: .; J: TRBJ2-5; DNA: TGTGCCAGCAGCGTAGTGGCAGGGGGAGAGACCCAGTACTTC; CDR3: CASSVVAGGETQYF